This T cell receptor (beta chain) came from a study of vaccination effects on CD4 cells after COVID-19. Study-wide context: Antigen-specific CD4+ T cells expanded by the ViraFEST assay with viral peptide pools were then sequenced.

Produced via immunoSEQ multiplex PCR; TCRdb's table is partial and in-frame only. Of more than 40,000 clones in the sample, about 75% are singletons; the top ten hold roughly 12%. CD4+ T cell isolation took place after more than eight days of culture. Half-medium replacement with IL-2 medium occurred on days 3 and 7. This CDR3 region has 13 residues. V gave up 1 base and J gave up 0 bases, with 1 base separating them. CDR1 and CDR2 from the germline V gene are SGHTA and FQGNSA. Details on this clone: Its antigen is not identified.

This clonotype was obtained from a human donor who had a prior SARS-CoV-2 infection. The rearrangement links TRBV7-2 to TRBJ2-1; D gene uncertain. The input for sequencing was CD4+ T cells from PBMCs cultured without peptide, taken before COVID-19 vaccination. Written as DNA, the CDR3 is TGTGCCAGCAGCTTAGACTCCTACAATGAGCAGTTCTTC. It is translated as CASSLDSYNEQFF.